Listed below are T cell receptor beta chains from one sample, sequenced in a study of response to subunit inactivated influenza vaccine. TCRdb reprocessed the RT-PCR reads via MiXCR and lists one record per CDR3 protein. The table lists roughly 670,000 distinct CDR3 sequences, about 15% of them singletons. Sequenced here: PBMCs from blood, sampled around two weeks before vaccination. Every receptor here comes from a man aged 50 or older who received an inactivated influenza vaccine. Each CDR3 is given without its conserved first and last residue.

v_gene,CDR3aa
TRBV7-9,ASSLGDSKETQY
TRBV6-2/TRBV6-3,ASSPGNRRY
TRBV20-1,SARDRDRSVYEQF
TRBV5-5,ASSYQGGFNSPLH
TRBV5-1,ASSGPGQGGNEAF
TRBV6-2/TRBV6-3,ASSYRGRGNEQF
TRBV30,AWSVELAGGPAGELF
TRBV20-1,SARDVRNYGYT
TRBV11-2,ASSPTIASNEQF
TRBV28,ASETKYNEQF
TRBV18,ASSRDTLAEAF
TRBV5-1,ASSSRTSGMETQY